The sequence of this T cell receptor beta chain was determined in a study of cytomegalovirus exposure and HLA in healthy donors. Study results and caveats: Later analysis identified several of the most significant clusters that appeared linked to common viral pathogens. Researchers reported in a later analysis that a missense DCLRE1C variant was tied to TCR beta V- and J-gene trimming. In an earlier analysis, most TCR beta V segments were productive about 87% or about 30% of the time.

The V gene end was trimmed by 4 bases and the J gene end by 5 bases; junction bases not matched to a gene: 4. This CDR3 is 13 amino acids long. The germline V gene has CDR1 SEHNR and CDR2 FQNEAQ (reference sequence). This clone was observed a few times. Its specificity is not known. Primers included in the PCR were 60 Vbeta and 13 Jbeta primers. How the authors handled the data: Later reanalysis found about 80 million unique TCR beta chains, 10 million to 14 million of them shared. Only in-frame clones appear in the TCRdb table, and some are missing; sequencing was by immunoSEQ multiplex PCR. The D gene and trimming were derived from the DNA, and the V and J assignments and clone size from that table. The profile shows some 110,000 clones, 55% to 65% of them singletons.

The chain employs TRBV7-9 and TRBJ1-1; 7 nucleotides line up with TRBD1. Material for sequencing was PBMCs. This TCR derives from a woman aged 40 to 55 in good health and CMV-seropositive. The CDR3 region is CASSSTGLTEAFF. For the CDR3, the DNA is TGTGCCAGCAGCTCGACAGGGCTTACTGAAGCTTTCTTT.